This T cell receptor (beta chain) was obtained from a study of early T cells in non-severe SARS-CoV-2 infection. TCRdb passed the 5' RACE reads through MiXCR, listing each CDR3 protein once. Among about 34,000 distinct CDR3 sequences listed, around 6% were seen once. V was shortened by 10 bases and J by 0 bases, with 4 bases between the two germline ends. The CDR3 length is 12 residues. Germline V CDR1 and CDR2: SEHNR, FQNEAQ (reference sequence). This clonotype was seen ten or more times. The chain couples TRBV7-9 to TRBJ2-6; no firm D call. This TCR derives from an adult who was a healthcare worker with PCR-confirmed SARS-CoV-2 infection or an uninfected control (not recorded which). Sequenced: whole blood. CDR3 amino acids: CATNSGANVLTF. The CDR3 DNA reads as TGTGCCACCAACTCTGGGGCCAACGTCCTGACTTTC.